Below are 4 T cell receptor beta chains sequenced from a single sample in a study of T cell repertoires in cytomegalovirus infection. Their antigen targets remain unknown. TCRdb independently ran MiXCR on the reads; one entry per CDR3 protein. Altogether 650,000 to 900,000 distinct CDR3 sequences are present, 30% to 35% being singletons, with the ten largest covering around 12%. The sequencing here drew on cultured CD8+ T cells from PBMCs, taken from culture after CMV antigen stimulation. The receptors come from a human donor in good health (CMV status not recorded). Some clones in this sample may be carry-over from other donors' samples.

The chain is built from TRBV30 and TRBJ2-3; TRBD1 aligns across 7 bases. CDR1 is GTSNPN, CDR2 SVGIG, per germline (reference sequence). Unmatched junction bases numbered 17, after V lost 6 bases and J lost 5 bases. CDR3 length: 16 amino acids. The DNA of the CDR3 is TGTGCCTGTTATCGGGACAGCCCCAGGGATGAAGATACGCAGTATTTT. It translates to CACYRDSPRDEDTQYF.

There are a few counts of this clonotype. The gene calls are TRBV5-1 and TRBJ2-1, with TRBD2 matching 9 bases. Trimming removed 5 bases from V and 4 bases from J; junction bases left unmatched: 13. Germline CDR1 and CDR2: SGHRS and YFSETQ. The length of the CDR3 is 17 residues. This CDR3 reads CASSRTVAGEGYNEQFF. The CDR3 nucleotides are TGCGCCAGCAGTCGGACAGTAGCGGGGGAGGGTTACAATGAGCAGTTCTTC.

The chain links TRBV7-9 to TRBJ1-1; D not resolved. Trimming cost V 4 bases and J 3 bases, with 12 bases left between them. In germline, CDR1 is SEHNR, CDR2 FQNEAQ (reference sequence). CDR3 length: 14 amino acids. The CDR3 DNA reads TGTGCCAGCAGCTCTCGGGGAGCCGACACTGAAGCTTTCTTT. Translation gives CASSSRGADTEAFF.

J is TRBJ2-1 and V is TRBV9; 7 nucleotides agree with TRBD2. The germline V gene has CDR1 SGDLS and CDR2 YYNGEE. The CDR3 runs 15 residues. V trimming: 0 bases; J trimming: 5 bases; junction bases outside the gene matches: 5. The CDR3 DNA reads as TGTGCCAGCAGCGTAGAAGTCGGGGGGAACAATGAGCAGTTCTTC. Translating it yields CASSVEVGGNNEQFF.